Following are 18 T cell receptor beta chains from one sample sequenced in a study of blood T cell repertoires in COVID-19. Only in-frame clones appear in the TCRdb table, and some are missing; sequencing was by immunoSEQ multiplex PCR. The table lists some 140,000 clones, more than 70% of them singletons, with 5.5% in the top ten. The sample taken for sequencing was PBMCs or T cells enriched from blood (not recorded which). Source of these receptors: a man aged 40-49 years with acute COVID-19.

The chain uses TRBV30 and TRBJ1-6, with 7 bases that match TRBD1. Losses at the gene ends were 5 bases for V and 10 bases for J; bases not matched to a gene: 11. Germline V gives CDR1 GTSNPN, CDR2 SVGIG (reference sequence). This CDR3 has 14 residues. The CDR3 nucleotides are TGTGCCTGGGACAGGGCGGTAAAGGGGTCACCCCTCCACTTT. This translates into CAWDRAVKGSPLHF. The full variable domain, in which reference TRBV30 and TRBJ1-6 provide the parts outside the CDR3, is SQTIHQWPATLVQPVGSPLSLECTVEGTSNPNLYWYRQAAGRGLQLLFYSVGIGQISSEVPQNLSASRPQDRQFILSSKKLLLSDSGFYLCAWDRAVKGSPLHFGNGTRLTVT.

J is TRBJ2-2 and V is TRBV5-4; D may be TRBD1 (5 bases). Germline V gene lookup returns CDR1 SGHNT and CDR2 YYREEE (reference sequence). With 4 bases removed from V and 0 bases from J, the gap between germline ends came to 13 bases. This CDR3 is built from 16 residues. The chain's CDR3 is CASSPQGAANTGELFF. The CDR3 DNA sequence: TGTGCCAGCAGCCCGCAAGGGGCAGCGAACACCGGGGAGCTGTTTTTT.

The chain joins TRBV12-3 or TRBV12-4 to TRBJ2-1, with 7 bases fitting TRBD1. The ends lost 6 bases at V and 6 bases at J; junction bases unmatched: 5. The CDR3 is 13 residues long. CDR3 protein: CASSKGTVNEQFF. CDR3 DNA: TGTGCCAGCAGCAAGGGGACAGTCAATGAGCAGTTCTTC.

This clone was picked up one time. V gene TRBV10-3 combines with J gene TRBJ2-7, with a weak D call TRBD1 (6 bases). Germline CDR1 ENHRY, CDR2 SYGVKD. This CDR3 has 13 residues. V shed 2 bases and J shed 2 bases, with 7 bases lying between them. The CDR3 bases are TGTGCCATCAGTGAGCAGGGGACCTACGAGCAGTACTTC. Residues: CAISEQGTYEQYF.

V usage is TRBV7-2 and J usage is TRBJ1-5; TRBD1 matches 8 bases. The germline V gene encodes CDR1 SGHTA and CDR2 FQGNSA. The CDR3 covers 15 residues. The ends lost 5 bases at V and 9 bases at J; junction bases unmatched: 12. CDR3 nucleotides: TGTGCCAGCAGCGAAGGACAGGGTAGATATCTGCCCCAGCATTTT. Translation gives CASSEGQGRYLPQHF.

The genes are TRBV6-6 and TRBJ2-2, with D unclear. Germline lookup yields CDR1 MNHNY and CDR2 SVGAGI (reference sequence). Trimming removed 7 bases from V and 0 bases from J, with 12 bases in between. The CDR3 runs 15 residues. The CDR3 sequence: CASTATGSNTGELFF. CDR3 nucleotides: TGTGCCAGCACCGCGACGGGTTCGAACACCGGGGAGCTGTTTTTT.

The J gene is TRBJ2-1, the V gene TRBV11-3, with 14 bases identical to TRBD2. Germline CDR1 and CDR2: SGHNT and YENEEA. V lost 3 bases, J lost 5 bases, and 6 bases stayed unmatched. The CDR3 is made up of 17 amino acids. CDR3 protein: CASSFGLAGGRDNEQFF. The CDR3 region has the DNA TGTGCCAGCAGCTTCGGACTAGCGGGGGGAAGGGACAATGAGCAGTTCTTC.

This clone appeared once. The chain employs TRBV6-2 or TRBV6-3 and TRBJ1-5; 7 bases agree with TRBD1. This CDR3 contains 15 residues. Trimming took 7 bases from V and 0 from J; bases not matched to a gene: 6. Germline values: CDR1 MNHEY, CDR2 SVGEGT. CDR3 sequence reads: CASTPTGDSNQPQHF. The DNA for the CDR3 is TGTGCCAGCACCCCTACAGGGGATAGCAATCAGCCCCAGCATTTT.

Only a few counts were recorded for this clone. The genes are TRBV19 and TRBJ2-2; the D gene is possibly TRBD1 (5 bases). V was shortened by 6 bases and J by 0 bases, with 23 bases between the two germline ends. This CDR3 spans 19 amino acids. Looked up from germline, CDR1 is LNHDA and CDR2 is SQIVND (reference sequence). As DNA, the CDR3 is TGTGCCAGTAGCAGATCCCCACAAGGGGCGCGTTCGAACACCGGGGAGCTGTTTTTT. Translated: CASSRSPQGARSNTGELFF.

V usage is TRBV7-2 and J usage is TRBJ2-1; 11 nucleotides line up with TRBD2. V lost 5 bases, J lost 8 bases, and 8 bases stayed unmatched. CDR3 length equals 15 residues. CDR1 and CDR2 (germline): SGHTA, FQGNSA. The CDR3 sequence is CASSSTSGRAHEQFF. The CDR3 region has the DNA TGTGCCAGCAGCAGCACTAGCGGGAGAGCCCATGAGCAGTTCTTC. Together with reference TRBV7-2 and TRBJ2-1, the CDR3 gives the full variable domain: GAGVSQSPSNKVTEKGKDVELRCDPISGHTALYWYRQSLGQGLEFLIYFQGNSAPDKSGLPSDRFSAERTGGSVSTLTIQRTQQEDSAVYLCASSSTSGRAHEQFFGPGTRLTVL.

The V call is TRBV2, the J call TRBJ2-2; 7 bases agree with TRBD1. Trimming cost V 3 bases and J 6 bases; bases outside gene matches: 4. CDR1 and CDR2 from the germline V gene are SNHLY and FYNNEI. The CDR3 is made up of 14 amino acids. CDR3 region: CASSERGRAGELFF. In nucleotides, the CDR3 is TGTGCCAGCAGTGAGAGGGGGCGGGCCGGGGAGCTGTTTTTT.

The J gene is TRBJ1-1, the V gene TRBV5-8, with D uncertain. Germline CDR1 reads SGHTS; CDR2 reads YDEGEE. V was cut by 2 bases and J by 1 base, with 6 bases left in between. CDR3 length equals 13 residues. The CDR3 loop reads CASSFRENTEAFF. For the CDR3, the DNA is TGTGCCAGCAGCTTTCGGGAGAACACTGAAGCTTTCTTT.

V gene TRBV27 combines with J gene TRBJ1-4; D not certain. The CDR3 totals 14 residues. The V and J ends lost 6 bases and 0 bases respectively, with 8 bases between them. The germline gives CDR1 MNHEY, CDR2 SMNVEV (reference sequence). CDR3 amino acids: CASSLTPTNEKLFF. CDR3 nucleotide sequence: TGTGCCAGCAGCCTCACACCAACTAATGAAAAACTGTTTTTT.

This chain uses TRBV15 with TRBJ2-7; 7 nucleotides align to TRBD2. Trimming removed 0 bases from V and 0 bases from J; junction bases left unmatched: 2. The CDR3 extends over 15 amino acids. The germline V gene encodes CDR1 LNHNV and CDR2 YYDKDF (reference sequence). The CDR3 nucleotides read TGTGCCACCAGCAGAGAGAGCGGGGTCTCCTACGAGCAGTACTTC. As protein: CATSRESGVSYEQYF.

This chain uses TRBV15 with TRBJ1-5; tentatively, D is TRBD1 (6 bases). V gave up 0 bases and J gave up 6 bases, with 12 bases separating them. Germline-derived CDR1 and CDR2 are LNHNV and YYDKDF (reference sequence). The CDR3 contains 15 residues. CDR3 residues: CATSREGGAIQPQHF. CDR3 DNA: TGTGCCACCAGCAGAGAGGGGGGGGCTATTCAGCCCCAGCATTTT.

In DNA form, the CDR3 reads TGTGCCAGCAGCCCCGACTTTGTCAATGGCTACACCTTC. It yields the protein CASSPDFVNGYTF. The V gene is TRBV7-9, the J gene TRBJ1-2; D is unclear. V shed 5 bases and J shed 6 bases, with 13 bases lying between them. The CDR3 sequence is 13 residues long. Per the germline V gene, CDR1 is SEHNR and CDR2 is FQNEAQ (reference sequence). The full variable domain, rest sourced from reference TRBV7-9 and TRBJ1-2, is DTGVSQNPRHKITKRGQNVTFRCDPISEHNRLYWYRQTLGQGPEFLTYFQNEAQLEKSRLLSDRFSAERPKGSFSTLEIQRTEQGDSAMYLCASSPDFVNGYTFGSGTRLTVV.

The chain joins TRBV4-3 to TRBJ2-7, with TRBD2 matching over 11 bases. Germline CDR1 is LGHNA and CDR2 is YSLEER. J was trimmed by 2 bases and V by 4 bases; bases with no gene match: 7. The CDR3 has 16 amino acids. CDR3 bases: TGCGCCAGCAGCCGGATCCTTAGCGGGAGGGCCTACGAGCAGTACTTC. Its protein product is CASSRILSGRAYEQYF.

V usage is TRBV10-3 and J usage is TRBJ2-7; tentative D call: TRBD1 (6 bases). V dropped 6 bases and J dropped 2 bases, with 20 bases sitting between them. The CDR3 has 16 amino acids. The germline CDR1 and CDR2 sequences are ENHRY and SYGVKD. The CDR3 loop is CAISSTGGIETYEQYF. The CDR3 DNA is TGTGCCATCAGCTCGACAGGAGGAATAGAGACCTACGAGCAGTACTTC.